The T cell receptor beta chain under discussion was sequenced for a study of T cells in Graves' hyperthyroidism and ophthalmopathy. Ten or more counts support this clonotype. Amplified TCR beta CDR3 regions derived from RNA transcripts. The HTBI primer set drove a first-round RT-PCR of the TCR CDR3. One entry per CDR3 protein, called by TCRdb with MiXCR from the multiplex PCR reads. The table shows about 420,000 distinct CDR3 sequences, with approximately 13% occurring only once. V was cut by 1 base and J by 5 bases, with 15 bases left in between. Germline assignment: CDR1 MDHEN and CDR2 SYDVKM. The CDR3 has 15 residues.

This receptor was taken from a woman aged 18-29 years with Graves' hyperthyroidism. The sequenced material came from blood. This sequence joins TRBV28 and TRBJ2-7; TRBD1 is a possible D gene (7 bases). As DNA, the CDR3 is TGTGCCAGCAGTTTATCTCCCAGGGGGGAACACGAGCAGTACTTC. Its protein is CASSLSPRGEHEQYF. The whole variable domain, remainder taken from reference TRBV28 and TRBJ2-7, is DVKVTQSSRYLVKRTGEKVFLECVQDMDHENMFWYRQDPGLGLRLIYFSYDVKMKEKGDIPEGYSVSREKKERFSLILESASTNQTSMYLCASSLSPRGEHEQYFGPGTRLTVT.